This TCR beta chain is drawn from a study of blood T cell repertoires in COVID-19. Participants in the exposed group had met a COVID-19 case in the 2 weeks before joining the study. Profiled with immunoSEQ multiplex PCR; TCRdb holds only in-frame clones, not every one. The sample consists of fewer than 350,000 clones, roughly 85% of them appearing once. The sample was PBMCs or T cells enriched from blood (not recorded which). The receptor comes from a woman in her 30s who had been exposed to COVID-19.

The CDR3 nucleotides are TGTGCCAGCAGCTTAAGACTAGCGGACCATTCAGTGCAGTTCTTC. Translating it yields CASSLRLADHSVQFF. The rearrangement uses TRBV7-3 and TRBJ2-1; TRBD2 aligns across 9 bases. Germline values: CDR1 SGHTA, CDR2 FQGTGA. The CDR3 totals 15 residues. V shed 1 base, J shed 12 bases, and the junction held 10 bases outside the gene matches.